This T cell receptor beta chain was sequenced for a study of T cell repertoires in cytomegalovirus infection. TCRdb fed the reads into MiXCR, producing one record per CDR3 protein. In the table there are 150,000 to 200,000 distinct CDR3 sequences, approximately 9.6% of which are singletons. The clonotype was recovered from a human donor in good health (CMV status not recorded). Some clones in this sample may be carry-over from other donors' samples. Sequencing was carried out using PBMCs.

This CDR3 is CASSPDSGYGYTF. The CDR3 DNA follows: TGTGCCAGCAGTCCTGACTCGGGCTATGGCTACACCTTC. The rearrangement uses TRBV27 and TRBJ1-2; D is unclear. CDR3 length: 13 amino acids. With 5 bases removed from V and 4 bases from J, the gap between germline ends came to 11 bases. The germline V gene encodes CDR1 MNHEY and CDR2 SMNVEV (reference sequence).